The 27 T cell receptor beta chains below were found in one sample sequenced in a study of T cells in Graves' hyperthyroidism and ophthalmopathy. RNA transcripts yielded amplified TCR beta CDR3 regions. RT-PCR in the first round (using the HTBI primer set) targeted the TCR CDR3. From the multiplex PCR reads, TCRdb called clonotypes with MiXCR, one entry per CDR3 protein. The sample holds fewer than 450,000 distinct CDR3 sequences, 13% to 15% seen once. The sample consisted of blood. All receptors come from a woman aged 60-75 years with Graves' ophthalmopathy.

This clonotype was seen at least ten times. The V call is TRBV4-1, the J call TRBJ2-1, with D uncertain. Trimming shortened V by 0 bases and J by 8 bases, and 14 bases separated the two germline ends. CDR3 length equals 15 residues. CDR1 is MGHRA, CDR2 YSYEKL, per germline. The DNA for the CDR3 is TGCGCCAGCAGCCAAGAAGGAACTGGGGTTGATGAGCAGTTCTTC. It encodes CASSQEGTGVDEQFF.

This clonotype was counted only a few times. The chain carries TRBV12-3 or TRBV12-4 and TRBJ1-1; perhaps TRBD1 as D (5 bases). V was trimmed by 3 bases and J by 0 bases, leaving 11 bases between them. The CDR3 has 15 amino acids. Here the CDR3 reads CASSLGREVNTEAFF. The CDR3 nucleotides read TGTGCCAGCAGTTTGGGCAGGGAGGTGAACACTGAAGCTTTCTTT.

This clonotype was counted ten times or more. The chain carries TRBV12-3 or TRBV12-4 and TRBJ1-4, with 7 bases that match TRBD1. CDR3 length: 14 amino acids. V lost 6 bases and J lost 7; bases outside the gene matches: 8. The CDR3 region is CASRRQGGSEKLFF. DNA of the CDR3: TGTGCCAGCAGGAGACAGGGAGGAAGTGAAAAACTGTTTTTT.

The rearrangement joins TRBV28 to TRBJ2-7, with a possible D match to TRBD2 (7 bases). V was shortened by 8 bases and J by 3 bases, with 20 bases between the two germline ends. Germline V gene lookup returns CDR1 MDHEN and CDR2 SYDVKM. This CDR3 comprises 15 residues. The DNA for the CDR3 is TGTGCCAGCCGAAAGGGGGGGGTGGGGATCTACGAGCAGTACTTC. This sequence encodes CASRKGGVGIYEQYF.

There are a few counts of this clonotype. J is TRBJ1-2 and V is TRBV29-1; perhaps TRBD1 as D (6 bases). Germline V CDR1 and CDR2: SQVTM, ANQGSEA. The V and J ends lost 8 bases and 6 bases respectively, with 16 bases between them. The length of the CDR3 is 12 residues. CDR3 sequence (DNA): TGCAGCTCCATTTTGGGGGCTAATGGCTACACCTTC. Protein product: CSSILGANGYTF.

This clonotype has ten or more counts. CDR3 in amino acids: CASSVRVGGEEEQYF. The CDR3 nucleotides are TGTGCCAGCAGTGTAAGGGTTGGAGGGGAGGAAGAGCAGTACTTC. The chain uses TRBV2 and TRBJ2-7; a weak D match, TRBD2 (6 bases). Germline V gene data show CDR1 as SNHLY and CDR2 as FYNNEI. V was pared by 4 bases and J by 7 bases, with 20 bases between. The CDR3 has 15 amino acids.

This clonotype was found many times. The J gene is TRBJ2-7, the V gene TRBV28; 11 positions agree with TRBD1. The length of the CDR3 is 17 residues. V was pared by 5 bases and J by 2 bases, with 11 bases of the junction left unmatched. Per germline, CDR1 MDHEN and CDR2 SYDVKM. The CDR3 coding sequence is TGTGCCAGCAGTCCAGTAGGGGGGGACAGGGGGGCCTACGAGCAGTACTTC. Protein sequence: CASSPVGGDRGAYEQYF.

This clonotype was seen ten or more times. The chain carries TRBV12-3 or TRBV12-4 and TRBJ1-1; D not certain. This CDR3 spans 14 amino acids. V lost 4 bases to trimming and J lost 6 bases, with 15 bases between them. The CDR3 reads CASSSLSGSAEAFF. DNA of the CDR3: TGTGCCAGCAGTTCCTTGTCGGGGTCGGCTGAAGCTTTCTTT.

This chain links TRBV7-2 with TRBJ1-2; 8 nucleotides match TRBD1. Germline CDR1 and CDR2: SGHTA and FQGNSA. The V segment lost 3 bases and the J segment 8 bases; nucleotides outside the gene matches: 5. This CDR3 has 13 residues. The CDR3 DNA follows: TGTGCCAGCAGCTTGACAGGGGCGCTGGGCTACACCTTC. Protein sequence: CASSLTGALGYTF.

The rearrangement joins TRBV19 to TRBJ2-3; D could derive from TRBD1 or TRBD2 (5 bases each). There are 16 residues in the CDR3. V was pared by 5 bases and J by 2 bases, with 17 bases between. The V gene's germline CDR1 is LNHDA and CDR2 SQIVND (reference sequence). The chain's CDR3 is CASSGWGPGITDTQYF. CDR3 DNA sequence: TGTGCCAGTAGTGGCTGGGGACCTGGGATCACAGATACGCAGTATTTT.

This clonotype was seen ten or more times. The rearrangement uses TRBV5-6 and TRBJ2-7, with a tentative D call TRBD2 (5 bases). This CDR3 is 13 amino acids long. Germline-derived CDR1 and CDR2 are SGHDT and YYEEEE. Trimming took off 6 bases at V and 2 bases at J, with 12 bases between the two ends. The CDR3 loop is CASNLNSAYEQYF. In DNA, the CDR3 is TGTGCCAGCAACCTAAATAGCGCCTACGAGCAGTACTTC.

The gene calls are TRBV7-3 and TRBJ2-1; 13 nucleotides agree with TRBD2. The V gene end was trimmed by 5 bases and the J gene end by 4 bases; junction bases not matched to a gene: 11. CDR1 SGHTA and CDR2 FQGTGA come from the germline V gene. The CDR3 loop spans 18 amino acids. The CDR3 sequence is CASSPYATSGRGYNEQFF. The CDR3 DNA is TGTGCCAGCAGCCCCTATGCCACTAGCGGGAGGGGGTACAATGAGCAGTTCTTC.

This clonotype came up many times. This chain connects TRBV6-1 to TRBJ1-3, with D maybe TRBD1 (5 bases). The ends were cut back, 7 bases at V and 0 bases at J, with 10 bases in the middle. This CDR3 contains 14 residues. Germline V gene lookup returns CDR1 MNHNS and CDR2 SASEGT. CDR3 loop: CASTGTGSGNTIYF. CDR3 bases: TGTGCCAGCACAGGGACGGGCTCTGGAAACACCATATATTTT.

The CDR3 DNA sequence: TGTGCCAGCAGCTTATCGGGGCCCGGGACAGGGCAAGAGACCCAGTACTTC. It encodes CASSLSGPGTGQETQYF. The V and J genes are TRBV7-3 and TRBJ2-5; 9 nucleotides match TRBD1. CDR1 and CDR2 (germline): SGHTA, FQGTGA. This CDR3 contains 17 residues. The junction had 9 bases not matched to a gene; V was cut back by 2 bases and J by 2 bases.

The chain is built from TRBV10-2 and TRBJ2-7; 8 bases map to TRBD2. After removal of 4 bases from V and 4 bases from J, the junction contained 3 bases not matched to a gene. Germline V lookup: CDR1 WSHSY, CDR2 SAAADI. The CDR3 sequence is 13 residues long. CDR3 sequence reads: CASSAGGGYEQYF. In DNA form, the CDR3 reads TGCGCCAGCAGTGCGGGGGGGGGTTACGAGCAGTACTTC.

The genes are TRBV6-2 or TRBV6-3 and TRBJ1-5; no definite D call. V dropped 7 bases and J dropped 2 bases, with 12 bases sitting between them. CDR1 is MNHEY, CDR2 SVGEGT, per germline. CDR3 length equals 14 residues. The DNA for the CDR3 is TGTGCCAGCACCGAGCCGAAGGGCAATCAGCCCCAGCATTTT. It yields the protein CASTEPKGNQPQHF.

This clonotype was detected ten times or more. This chain uses TRBV5-6 with TRBJ2-5; 8 bases align to TRBD1. Germline V gene lookup returns CDR1 SGHDT and CDR2 YYEEEE. V was clipped by 4 bases and J by 4 bases; unmatched bases: 12. The CDR3 runs 16 residues. The CDR3 loop reads CASSPGTGGVGETQYF. CDR3 nucleotides: TGTGCCAGCAGCCCCGGGACAGGTGGAGTAGGAGAGACCCAGTACTTC.

This clonotype was seen only a few times. The chain couples TRBV5-8 to TRBJ2-7; D is undetermined. The CDR3 is made up of 12 amino acids. Germline V gene sequence: CDR1 SGHTS, CDR2 YDEGEE. Trimming cost V 4 bases and J 0 bases, with 5 bases left between them. The CDR3 loop is CASSAFSYEQYF. CDR3 nucleotides: TGTGCCAGCAGCGCATTCTCCTACGAGCAGTACTTC.

With regard to this clonotype: This may come from a read error, since a much larger clone is one base off. V is TRBV7-8 and J is TRBJ2-5; D not certain. Per germline, CDR1 SGHVS and CDR2 FQNEAQ. The CDR3 covers 14 residues. CDR3 nucleotide sequence: TGTGTCAGCAGCTTAGGTGCGGTCCAAGAGACCCAGTACTTC. It yields the protein CVSSLGAVQETQYF.

At least ten counts were recorded for this clonotype. V and J are TRBV12-3 or TRBV12-4 and TRBJ2-3, with 8 bases matching TRBD2. CDR3 length: 16 amino acids. The J segment lost 4 bases and the V segment lost 8 bases, leaving 14 bases of the junction unmatched. The CDR3 nucleotides read TGTGCCAGCCACCCCTCTTCGGGGCGGGGGGCAGATACGCAGTATTTT. It is translated as CASHPSSGRGADTQYF.

The sample holds one count of this clonotype. The rearrangement links TRBV27 to TRBJ2-7, with 13 bases lining up with TRBD2. The ends lost 4 bases at V and 6 bases at J; junction bases unmatched: 6. Germline V gene sequence: CDR1 MNHEY, CDR2 SMNVEV (reference sequence). The CDR3 totals 15 residues. The CDR3, as DNA: TGTGCCAGCAGTTCAAGACTAGCGGGAGGCGCCGAGCAGTACTTC. Translating it yields CASSSRLAGGAEQYF.

In this sample, this clonotype turned up many times. V gene TRBV30 combines with J gene TRBJ1-5, with D uncertain. The CDR3 contains 13 residues. Germline lookup yields CDR1 GTSNPN and CDR2 SVGIG (reference sequence). V was cut by 1 base and J by 4 bases, with 8 bases left in between. The CDR3 nucleotides read TGTGCCTGGAGTGATTCCAGTAATCAGCCCCAGCATTTT. It is translated as CAWSDSSNQPQHF.

The J gene is TRBJ2-5, the V gene TRBV10-3; 9 bases are a match to TRBD2. The CDR3 consists of 15 residues. Germline CDR1 reads ENHRY; CDR2 reads SYGVKD. Losses at the gene ends were 2 bases for V and 2 bases for J; bases not matched to a gene: 3. The CDR3 sequence is CAISEDLAGQETQYF. The CDR3 DNA sequence: TGTGCCATCAGTGAGGACCTAGCGGGACAAGAGACCCAGTACTTC.

This clonotype came up a few times. The chain combines TRBV29-1 with TRBJ2-1; D remains unclear. V dropped 2 bases and J dropped 6 bases, with 8 bases sitting between them. CDR3 length equals 12 residues. CDR1 and CDR2 from the germline V gene are SQVTM and ANQGSEA. As DNA, the CDR3 is TGCAGCGTTGAACAGCTGCGCAATGAGCAGTTCTTC. It encodes CSVEQLRNEQFF.

In its sample, this clonotype was seen many times. V usage is TRBV3-1 and J usage is TRBJ2-1, with 9 bases aligning to TRBD2. CDR1 is LGHDT and CDR2 is YNNKEL in the germline V gene (reference sequence). Trimming took 6 bases from V and 4 from J; bases not matched to a gene: 7. This CDR3 is built from 15 residues. The CDR3: CASSGGTSSYNEQFF. In nucleotides, the CDR3 is TGTGCCAGCAGTGGGGGGACTAGCAGTTACAATGAGCAGTTCTTC.

This clonotype appeared a few times. This rearrangement joins TRBV20-1 to TRBJ2-2; D ambiguous. Germline CDR1 DFQATT, CDR2 SNEGSKA (reference sequence). This CDR3 is 12 amino acids long. Trimming pared 6 bases from V and 7 bases from J, leaving 12 bases between. The CDR3: CSASGRNGELFF. The DNA of the CDR3 is TGCAGTGCCTCGGGCCGTAACGGGGAGCTGTTTTTT.

The chain is built from TRBV7-9 and TRBJ2-2, with D possibly TRBD1 on 5 matching bases. TRBJ1-1 matches the DNA end more closely, so the J call is doubtful. The CDR3 is made up of 15 amino acids. Germline CDR1 and CDR2: SEHNR and FQNEAQ (reference sequence). CDR3 DNA: TGTGCCAGCAGCTTAACGGCGGACACCCTGGGGGGAGCTTTCTTT. This sequence encodes CASSLTADTLGGAFF.